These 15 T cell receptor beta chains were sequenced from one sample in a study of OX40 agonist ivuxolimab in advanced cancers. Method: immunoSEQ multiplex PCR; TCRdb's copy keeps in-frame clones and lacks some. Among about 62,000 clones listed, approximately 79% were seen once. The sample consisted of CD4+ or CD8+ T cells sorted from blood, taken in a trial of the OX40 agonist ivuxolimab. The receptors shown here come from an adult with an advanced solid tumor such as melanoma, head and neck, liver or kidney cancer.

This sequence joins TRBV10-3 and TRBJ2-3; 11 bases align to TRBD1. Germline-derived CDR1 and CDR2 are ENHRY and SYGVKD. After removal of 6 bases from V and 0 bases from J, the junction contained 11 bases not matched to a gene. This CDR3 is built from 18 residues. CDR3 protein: CAIRVFRDRGTSTDTQYF. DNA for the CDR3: TGTGCCATCAGGGTTTTCCGGGACAGGGGGACAAGCACAGATACGCAGTATTTT.

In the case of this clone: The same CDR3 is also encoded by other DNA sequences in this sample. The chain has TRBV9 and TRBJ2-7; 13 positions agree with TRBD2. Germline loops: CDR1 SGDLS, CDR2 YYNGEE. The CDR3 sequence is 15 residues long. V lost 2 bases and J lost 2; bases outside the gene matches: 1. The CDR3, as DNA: TGTGCCAGCAGCGTTGGGACTAGCGGGACCTACGAGCAGTACTTC. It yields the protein CASSVGTSGTYEQYF.

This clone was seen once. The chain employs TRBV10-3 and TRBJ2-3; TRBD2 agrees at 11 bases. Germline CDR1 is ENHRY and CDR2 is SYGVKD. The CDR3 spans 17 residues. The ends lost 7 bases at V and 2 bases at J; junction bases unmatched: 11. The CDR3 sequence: CAIKGAEGLAATDTQYF. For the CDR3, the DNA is TGTGCCATCAAGGGGGCAGAGGGACTAGCGGCCACAGATACGCAGTATTTT.

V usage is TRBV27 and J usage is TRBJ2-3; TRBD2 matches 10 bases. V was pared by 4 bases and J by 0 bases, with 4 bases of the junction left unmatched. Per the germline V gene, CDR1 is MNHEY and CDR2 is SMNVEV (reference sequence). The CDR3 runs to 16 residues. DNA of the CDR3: TGTGCCAGCAGTTGGACTAGCGGTCCTAGCACAGATACGCAGTATTTT. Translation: CASSWTSGPSTDTQYF.

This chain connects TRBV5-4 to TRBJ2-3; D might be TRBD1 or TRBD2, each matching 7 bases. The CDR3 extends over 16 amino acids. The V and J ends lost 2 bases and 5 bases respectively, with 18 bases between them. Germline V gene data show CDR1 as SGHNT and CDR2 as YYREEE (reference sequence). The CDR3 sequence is CASSLSRGGAEDTQYF. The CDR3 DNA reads TGTGCCAGCAGCTTATCCAGGGGGGGCGCGGAAGATACGCAGTATTTT.

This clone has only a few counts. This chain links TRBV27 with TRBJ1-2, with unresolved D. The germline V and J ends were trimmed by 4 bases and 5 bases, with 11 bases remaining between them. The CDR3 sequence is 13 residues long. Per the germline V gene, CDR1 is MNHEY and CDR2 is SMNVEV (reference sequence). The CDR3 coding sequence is TGTGCCAGCAGTTCCGGTCCTTCTTATGGCTACACCTTC. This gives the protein CASSSGPSYGYTF.

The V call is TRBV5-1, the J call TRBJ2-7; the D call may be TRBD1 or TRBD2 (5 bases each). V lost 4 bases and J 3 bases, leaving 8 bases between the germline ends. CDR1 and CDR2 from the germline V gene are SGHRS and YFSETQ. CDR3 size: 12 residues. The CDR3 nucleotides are TGCGCCAGCAGCGGGACCGGCTACGAGCAGTACTTC. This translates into CASSGTGYEQYF.

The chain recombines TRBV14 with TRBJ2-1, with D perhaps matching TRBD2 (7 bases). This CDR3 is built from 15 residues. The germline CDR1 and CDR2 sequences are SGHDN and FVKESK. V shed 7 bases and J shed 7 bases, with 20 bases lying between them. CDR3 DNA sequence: TGTGCCAGCACCCGGGGAGGGGGTGGGAGGAATGAGCAGTTCTTC. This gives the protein CASTRGGGGRNEQFF.

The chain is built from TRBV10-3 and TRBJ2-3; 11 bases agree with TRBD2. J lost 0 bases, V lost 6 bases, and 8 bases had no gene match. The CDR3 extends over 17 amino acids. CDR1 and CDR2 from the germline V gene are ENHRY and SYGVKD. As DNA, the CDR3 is TGTGCCATCAGGAAAACTAGCGGGGGATTGAGCACAGATACGCAGTATTTT. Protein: CAIRKTSGGLSTDTQYF.

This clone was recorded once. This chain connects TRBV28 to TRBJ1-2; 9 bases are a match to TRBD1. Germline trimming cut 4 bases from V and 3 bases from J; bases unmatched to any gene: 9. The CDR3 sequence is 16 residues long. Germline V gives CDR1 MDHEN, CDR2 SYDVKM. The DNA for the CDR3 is TGTGCCAGCAGTTCTCTCGGGACAGGGAAGGACTATGGCTACACCTTC. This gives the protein CASSSLGTGKDYGYTF.

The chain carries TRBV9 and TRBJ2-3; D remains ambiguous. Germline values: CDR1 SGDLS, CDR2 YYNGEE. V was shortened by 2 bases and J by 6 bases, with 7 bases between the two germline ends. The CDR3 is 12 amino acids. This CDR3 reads CASSVSSDTQYF. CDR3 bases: TGTGCCAGCAGCGTTAGTTCGGATACGCAGTATTTT.

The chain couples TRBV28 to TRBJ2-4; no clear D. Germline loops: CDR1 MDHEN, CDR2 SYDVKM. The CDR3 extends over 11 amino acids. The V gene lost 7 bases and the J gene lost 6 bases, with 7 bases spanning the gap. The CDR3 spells CASTSLNIQYF. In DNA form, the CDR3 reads TGTGCCAGCACTTCTCTAAACATTCAGTACTTC.

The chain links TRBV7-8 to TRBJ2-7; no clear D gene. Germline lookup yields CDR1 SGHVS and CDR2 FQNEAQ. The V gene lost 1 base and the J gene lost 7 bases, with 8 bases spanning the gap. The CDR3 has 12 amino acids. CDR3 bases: TGTGCCAGCAGCTTAGGGAGTTGGGAGCAGTACTTC. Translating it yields CASSLGSWEQYF.

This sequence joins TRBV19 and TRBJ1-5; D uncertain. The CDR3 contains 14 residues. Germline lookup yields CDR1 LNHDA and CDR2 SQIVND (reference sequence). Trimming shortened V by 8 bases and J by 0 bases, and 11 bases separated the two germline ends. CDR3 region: CASVPAYSNQPQHF. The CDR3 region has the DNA TGTGCCAGTGTTCCAGCTTATAGCAATCAGCCCCAGCATTTT.

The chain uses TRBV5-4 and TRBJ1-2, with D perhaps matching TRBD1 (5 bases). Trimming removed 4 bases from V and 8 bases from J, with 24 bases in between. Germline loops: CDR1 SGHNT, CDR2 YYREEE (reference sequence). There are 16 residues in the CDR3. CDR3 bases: TGTGCCAGCAGCCCCGCAGCGGGGCACCGACTCGACGGCTACACCTTC. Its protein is CASSPAAGHRLDGYTF.